This T cell receptor (beta chain) was documented in a study of cytomegalovirus exposure and HLA in healthy donors. Assay used: immunoSEQ multiplex PCR; TCRdb lists only in-frame clones, some missing. There are about 250,000 clones in the sample; less than 90% occur only once, and around 12% lies in the top ten. The ends were cut back, 1 base at V and 2 bases at J, with 17 bases in the middle. Germline CDR1 and CDR2: MGHRA and YSYEKL. The CDR3 has 17 residues. This receptor was identified in a young man in good health and CMV-seropositive. The chain recombines TRBV4-1 with TRBJ2-5; TRBD1 might be the D (5 bases). Sample: PBMCs. CDR3 bases: TGCGCCAGCAGCCAAGGGGGCCTTTTGGGTAGACAAGAGACCCAGTACTTC. Its protein product is CASSQGGLLGRQETQYF.